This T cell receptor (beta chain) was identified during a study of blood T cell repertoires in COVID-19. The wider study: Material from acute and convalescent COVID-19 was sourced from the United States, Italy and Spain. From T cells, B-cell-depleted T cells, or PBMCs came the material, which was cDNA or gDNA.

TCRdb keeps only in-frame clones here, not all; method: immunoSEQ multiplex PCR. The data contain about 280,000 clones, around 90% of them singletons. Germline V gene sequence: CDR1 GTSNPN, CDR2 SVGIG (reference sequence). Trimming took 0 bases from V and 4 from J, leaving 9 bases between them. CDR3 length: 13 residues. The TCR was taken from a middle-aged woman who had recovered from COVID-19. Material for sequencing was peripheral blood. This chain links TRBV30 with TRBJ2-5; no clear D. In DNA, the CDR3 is TGTGCCTGGAGTGTGGGCACCGGAGAGACCCAGTACTTC. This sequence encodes CAWSVGTGETQYF. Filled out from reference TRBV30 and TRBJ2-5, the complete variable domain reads SQTIHQWPATLVQPVGSPLSLECTVEGTSNPNLYWYRQAAGRGLQLLFYSVGIGQISSEVPQNLSASRPQDRQFILSSKKLLLSDSGFYLCAWSVGTGETQYFGPGTRLLVL.